This TCR beta chain was captured by sequencing in a study of STAT5B mutations in CD4+ large granular lymphocyte leukemia. Findings of the study overall: Compared with healthy controls (2/35), patient top clones favored TRBV06 (8/27).

The sample holds a few counts of this clone. The antigen is undetermined. With 4 bases removed from V and 9 bases from J, the gap between germline ends came to 13 bases. The germline gives CDR1 SGHDN, CDR2 FVKESK. The CDR3 sequence is 13 residues long. The method was immunoSEQ multiplex PCR; TCRdb's version includes in-frame clones alone and lacks a portion of them. Of 30,000 to 35,000 clones listed, more than 55% are singletons. Control samples were healthy donors' buffy coats. The specimen sequenced was CD4+ T cells from blood buffy coats. The genes are TRBV14 and TRBJ2-4, with D possibly matching TRBD2 (5 bases). This TCR was recovered from a human donor in good health. The CDR3 sequence is CASSPLGVGIQYF. As DNA, the CDR3 is TGTGCCAGCAGCCCTCTCGGGGTCGGCATTCAGTACTTC.